This T cell receptor beta chain was sequenced for a study of CD8 T cells in ankylosing spondylitis. The study's findings and limits: Certain motif variants had earlier been reported in reactive arthritis synovial fluid and blood. CD8+ cells made up the disease-linked clones, which were relatively rare in peripheral blood.

In germline, CDR1 is SQVTM, CDR2 ANQGSEA. V shed 8 bases, J shed 4 bases, and the junction held 14 bases outside the gene matches. The CDR3 runs 16 residues. In its sample, this clonotype was seen many times. As yet, its antigen is unknown. The authors made TCR beta libraries by quantitative 5'-RACE with molecular barcodes. TCRdb re-called the 5' RACE reads through MiXCR, storing one row per CDR3 protein. Of about 240,000 distinct CDR3 sequences listed, 7% to 10% were seen once; the top ten hold around 4.4%. The chain has TRBV29-1 and TRBJ2-1; TRBD2 matches 10 bases. This clonotype was sampled from a female donor with ankylosing spondylitis or in good health (not recorded which). Specimen: blood, either unsorted or a sorted T cell fraction (not recorded which). The DNA of the CDR3 is TGCAGCATTCACGGGCTAGCGGGAGAGAATTACAATGAGCAGTTCTTC. Translated: CSIHGLAGENYNEQFF.